A selection of T cell receptor beta chains follows, all from one sample in a study of cytomegalovirus exposure and HLA in healthy donors. TCRdb's table, derived via immunoSEQ multiplex PCR, lists solely in-frame clones and lacks some. In the table there are roughly 100,000 clones, around 78% of which are singletons. The sample was PBMCs. The receptors were gathered from a man aged 35 to 55 in good health and CMV-seronegative. Both conserved end residues are part of each CDR3. Each record gives: D gene, clone size, J gene, V gene, CDR3 protein, CDR3 DNA. A D gene is named only where the DNA matches it firmly. Clone size is stated in some rows and not others, as once, few, many or a class when expanded.

TRBD1 | once | TRBJ2-2 | TRBV5-6 | CASSRGTGANTGELFF | TGTGCCAGCAGCCGCGGAACAGGGGCGAACACCGGGGAGCTGTTTTTT
NA | NA | TRBJ1-2 | TRBV27 | CASRPSGELYGYTF | TGTGCCAGCAGACCCTCGGGGGAACTCTATGGCTACACCTTC
NA | NA | TRBJ2-1 | TRBV5-1 | CASSFSLARFNEQFF | TGCGCCAGCAGCTTTTCGCTAGCTCGGTTCAATGAGCAGTTCTTC
TRBD1 | NA | TRBJ1-2 | TRBV7-2 | CASSLTGVSNYGYTF | TGTGCCAGCAGCTTAACAGGGGTATCTAACTATGGCTACACCTTC
TRBD1 | NA | TRBJ2-5 | TRBV27 | CASSQPTGLPQETQYF | TGTGCCAGCAGTCAACCGACAGGGCTACCGCAAGAGACCCAGTACTTC
TRBD1 | NA | TRBJ1-1 | TRBV7-9 | CASSSQGGTTEAFF | TGTGCCAGCAGCTCTCAGGGGGGAACCACTGAAGCTTTCTTT
TRBD1 | NA | TRBJ2-5 | TRBV5-8 | CASSFSGTGLQQYF | TGTGCCAGCAGCTTCTCCGGGACAGGGCTCCAGCAGTACTTC
TRBD2 | NA | TRBJ2-5 | TRBV7-8 | CASSLGSSGLAGDSQETQYF | TGTGCCAGCAGCTTAGGGTCCAGTGGGCTAGCGGGGGACTCCCAGGAGACCCAGTACTTC
NA | NA | TRBJ2-2 | TRBV5-1 | CASSLAAENTGELFF | TGCGCCAGCAGCTTGGCCGCAGAGAACACCGGGGAGCTGTTTTTT
TRBD1 | NA | TRBJ1-6 | TRBV2 | CASRDRPTPPLHF | TGTGCCAGCAGGGACAGGCCCACCCCACCCCTCCACTTT
TRBD2 | once | TRBJ2-5 | TRBV7-3 | CASSLGGAGETQYF | TGTGCCAGCAGCCTCGGGGGGGCGGGAGAGACCCAGTACTTC
NA | NA | TRBJ1-5 | TRBV19 | CASTPGRRRNQPQHF | TGTGCCAGTACCCCCGGGAGGCGGAGGAATCAGCCCCAGCATTTT
TRBD1 | NA | TRBJ2-3 | TRBV4-1 | CASSTRDRGSVDTQYF | TGCGCCAGCAGCACCCGGGACAGGGGATCAGTAGATACGCAGTATTTT
NA | NA | TRBJ1-1 | TRBV29-1 | CSVGGAVAAFF | TGCAGCGTGGGGGGGGCTGTAGCGGCTTTCTTT
TRBD2 | once | TRBJ2-3 | TRBV5-1 | CASSTSGGADTQYF | TGCGCCAGTTCGACTAGCGGGGGGGCAGATACGCAGTATTTT
NA | NA | TRBJ2-7 | TRBV6-5 | CASTSPRGAYEQYF | TGTGCCAGCACCTCACCCCGGGGGGCTTACGAGCAGTACTTC
TRBD1 | NA | TRBJ1-2 | TRBV2 | CASSGIQHGGGGYTF | TGTGCCAGCAGTGGTATCCAGCATGGAGGGGGCGGCTACACCTTC
NA | NA | TRBJ1-1 | TRBV29-1 | CSAIPSFRSGEAFF | TGCAGCGCCATCCCGTCGTTCAGGTCTGGTGAAGCTTTCTTT
NA | NA | TRBJ2-2 | TRBV7-5 | CARTVGDRRNMSDSGELFF | TGTGCCAGAACCGTTGGGGACAGACGAAACATGAGCGACTCCGGGGAGCTGTTTTTT
NA | few | TRBJ2-7 | TRBV27 | CASSSQGQYEQYF | TGTGCCAGCAGTTCCCAGGGGCAATACGAGCAGTACTTC
TRBD2 | NA | TRBJ2-1 | TRBV10-3 | CAISRELAGAYNEQFF | TGTGCCATCAGTCGCGAACTAGCGGGGGCCTACAATGAGCAGTTCTTC
NA | NA | TRBJ1-1 | TRBV5-6 | CASSPPGRGTEAFF | TGTGCCAGCAGCCCTCCTGGGAGGGGCACTGAAGCTTTCTTT
NA | NA | TRBJ1-4 | TRBV15 | CATSRGRAGRFEKLFF | TGTGCCACCAGCAGAGGCCGGGCAGGGCGTTTCGAAAAACTGTTTTTT
NA | NA | TRBJ1-1 | TRBV27 | CASSFGVGGTEAFF | TGTGCCAGCAGTTTCGGTGTAGGGGGCACTGAAGCTTTCTTT
NA | NA | TRBJ1-1 | TRBV19 | CASRNTGDRTEAFF | TGTGCCAGTAGGAATACGGGGGATCGCACTGAAGCTTTCTTT
TRBD2 | NA | TRBJ2-2 | TRBV6-1 | CASSDGLAGRSGELFF | TGTGCCAGCAGTGATGGACTAGCGGGGCGATCCGGGGAGCTGTTTTTT
NA | NA | TRBJ2-7 | TRBV7-9 | CASSRMEGSYEQYF | TGTGCCAGCAGCCGAATGGAGGGGTCCTACGAGCAGTACTTC
TRBD1 | NA | TRBJ1-6 | TRBV18 | CASSPLFLTQGNSPLHF | TGTGCCAGCTCACCACTTTTCTTGACACAGGGGAATTCACCCCTCCACTTT
NA | NA | TRBJ1-2 | TRBV28 | CASTYVGMTLNYGYTF | TGTGCCAGCACCTACGTTGGCATGACACTGAACTATGGCTACACCTTC
NA | NA | TRBJ2-3 | TRBV14 | CASSQSKIGGAQYF | TGTGCCAGCAGCCAATCGAAAATCGGCGGTGCGCAGTATTTT
NA | NA | TRBJ2-5 | TRBV6-1 | CASRRTLQETQYF | TGTGCCAGCAGGCGGACTTTACAAGAGACCCAGTACTTC
TRBD1 | NA | TRBJ1-1 | TRBV7-3 | CASGYGQGTEAFF | TGTGCCAGCGGCTATGGACAGGGTACTGAAGCTTTCTTT
NA | once | TRBJ1-3 | TRBV18 | CASSPLSHRSSGNTIYF | TGTGCCAGCTCACCACTCAGCCACAGAAGCTCTGGAAACACCATATATTTT
TRBD1 | NA | TRBJ2-1 | TRBV6-5 | CASSAPGQGYNEQFF | TGTGCCAGCAGTGCCCCCGGACAGGGCTACAATGAGCAGTTCTTC
TRBD2 | NA | TRBJ2-1 | TRBV7-2 | CASSFLQLAGGHNEQFF | TGTGCCAGCAGCTTTTTACAACTAGCGGGGGGGCACAATGAGCAGTTCTTC
TRBD2 | NA | TRBJ2-2 | TRBV29-1 | CSFRLAGVGELFF | TGCAGCTTTAGACTAGCGGGGGTCGGGGAGCTGTTTTTT
NA | NA | TRBJ1-2 | TRBV2 | CASSDGSGYTF | TGTGCCAGCAGTGACGGGTCTGGCTACACCTTC
NA | NA | TRBJ1-2 | TRBV7-9 | CASSSGIYGYTF | TGTGCCAGCAGCTCCGGGATCTATGGCTACACCTTC
TRBD2 | few | TRBJ2-5 | TRBV19 | CASSTSVGETQYF | TGTGCCAGTTCGACTAGCGTGGGGGAGACCCAGTACTTC